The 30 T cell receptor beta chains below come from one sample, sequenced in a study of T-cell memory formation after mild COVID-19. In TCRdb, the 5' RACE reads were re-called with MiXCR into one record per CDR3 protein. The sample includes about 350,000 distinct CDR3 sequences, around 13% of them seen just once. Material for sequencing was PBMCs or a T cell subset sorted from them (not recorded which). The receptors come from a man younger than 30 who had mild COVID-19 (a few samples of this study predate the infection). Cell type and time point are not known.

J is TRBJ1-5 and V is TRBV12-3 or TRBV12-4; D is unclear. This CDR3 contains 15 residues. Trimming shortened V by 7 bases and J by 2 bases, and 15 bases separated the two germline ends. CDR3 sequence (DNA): TGTGCCAGCAAATTGGACGTTTCGGGCAATCAGCCCCAGCATTTT. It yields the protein CASKLDVSGNQPQHF.

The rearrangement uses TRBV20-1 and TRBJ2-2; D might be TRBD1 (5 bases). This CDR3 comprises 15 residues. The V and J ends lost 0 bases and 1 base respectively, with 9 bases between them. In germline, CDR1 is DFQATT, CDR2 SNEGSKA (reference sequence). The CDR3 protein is CSARDGRVNTGELFF. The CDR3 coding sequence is TGCAGTGCTAGAGATGGCAGGGTGAACACCGGGGAGCTGTTTTTT.

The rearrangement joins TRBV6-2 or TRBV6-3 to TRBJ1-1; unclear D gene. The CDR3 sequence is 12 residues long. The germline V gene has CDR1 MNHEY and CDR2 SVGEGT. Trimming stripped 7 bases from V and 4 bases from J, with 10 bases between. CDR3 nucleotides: TGTGCCAGCACCCCATCGGGCACTGAAGCTTTCTTT. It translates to CASTPSGTEAFF.

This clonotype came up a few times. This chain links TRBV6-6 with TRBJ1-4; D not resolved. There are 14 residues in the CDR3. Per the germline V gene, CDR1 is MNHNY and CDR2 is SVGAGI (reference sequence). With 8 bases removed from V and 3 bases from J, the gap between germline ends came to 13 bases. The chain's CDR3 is CASLRRRSNEKLFF. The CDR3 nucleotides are TGTGCCAGCCTCAGGCGGAGATCTAATGAAAAACTGTTTTTT.

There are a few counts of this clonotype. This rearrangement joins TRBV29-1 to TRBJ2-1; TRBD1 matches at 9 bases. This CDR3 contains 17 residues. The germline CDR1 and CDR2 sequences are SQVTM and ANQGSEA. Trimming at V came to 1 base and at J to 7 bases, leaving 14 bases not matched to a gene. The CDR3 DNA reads TGCAGCGTTGAAGGGACAGGGGACCTGGGACTCCTAAATGAGCAGTTCTTC. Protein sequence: CSVEGTGDLGLLNEQFF.

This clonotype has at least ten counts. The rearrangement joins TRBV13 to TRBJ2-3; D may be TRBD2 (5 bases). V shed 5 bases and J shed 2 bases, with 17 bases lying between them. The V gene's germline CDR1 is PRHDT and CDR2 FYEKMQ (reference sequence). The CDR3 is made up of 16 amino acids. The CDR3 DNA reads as TGTGCCAGCAGCCCCCTCCGGGAAACCACCACAGATACGCAGTATTTT. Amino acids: CASSPLRETTTDTQYF.

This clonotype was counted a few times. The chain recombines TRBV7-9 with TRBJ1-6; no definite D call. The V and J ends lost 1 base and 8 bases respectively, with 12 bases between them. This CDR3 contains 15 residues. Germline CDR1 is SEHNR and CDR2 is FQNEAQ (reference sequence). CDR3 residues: CASSLEGAVYSPLHF. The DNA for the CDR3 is TGTGCCAGCAGCTTAGAAGGAGCTGTTTATTCACCCCTCCACTTT. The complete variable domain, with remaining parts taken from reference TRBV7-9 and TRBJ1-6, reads DTGVSQNPRHKITKRGQNVTFRCDPISEHNRLYWYRQTLGQGPEFLTYFQNEAQLEKSRLLSDRFSAERPKGSFSTLEIQRTEQGDSAMYLCASSLEGAVYSPLHFGNGTRLTVT.

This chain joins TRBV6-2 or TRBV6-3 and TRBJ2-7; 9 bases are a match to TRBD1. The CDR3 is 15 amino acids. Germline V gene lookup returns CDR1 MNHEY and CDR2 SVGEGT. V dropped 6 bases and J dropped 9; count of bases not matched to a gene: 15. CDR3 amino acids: CASSDPGQGAPGQYF. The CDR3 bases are TGTGCCAGCAGCGATCCGGGACAGGGTGCCCCAGGGCAGTACTTC.

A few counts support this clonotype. CDR3 coding DNA: TGTGCCAGCAGTTTCGGGGTTTCGGATACGCAGTATTTT. Protein sequence: CASSFGVSDTQYF. The chain employs TRBV6-5 and TRBJ2-3, with D tentatively TRBD2 (5 bases). This CDR3 comprises 13 residues. V shed 4 bases and J shed 6 bases, with 11 bases lying between them. CDR1 and CDR2 from the germline V gene are MNHEY and SVGAGI.

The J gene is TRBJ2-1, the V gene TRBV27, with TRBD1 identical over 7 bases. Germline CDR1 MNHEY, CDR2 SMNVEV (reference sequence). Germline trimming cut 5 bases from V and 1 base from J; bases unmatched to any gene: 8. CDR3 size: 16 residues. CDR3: CASSPATGVSYNEQFF. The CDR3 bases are TGTGCCAGCAGTCCAGCAACAGGGGTGTCCTACAATGAGCAGTTCTTC.

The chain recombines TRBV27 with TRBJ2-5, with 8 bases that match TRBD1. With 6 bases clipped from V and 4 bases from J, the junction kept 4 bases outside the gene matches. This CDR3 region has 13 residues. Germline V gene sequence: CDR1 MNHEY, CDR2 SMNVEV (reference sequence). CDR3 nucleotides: TGTGCCAGCAGAGGCAGGGGGCGAGAGACCCAGTACTTC. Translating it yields CASRGRGRETQYF.

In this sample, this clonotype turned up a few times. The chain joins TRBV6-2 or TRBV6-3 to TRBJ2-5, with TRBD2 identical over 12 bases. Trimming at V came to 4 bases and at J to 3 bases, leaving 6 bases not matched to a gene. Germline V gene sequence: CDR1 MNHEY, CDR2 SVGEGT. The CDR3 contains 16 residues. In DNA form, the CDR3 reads TGTGCCAGCAGTTCCTGGCCTAGCGGGGGGGAAGAGACCCAGTACTTC. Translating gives CASSSWPSGGEETQYF.

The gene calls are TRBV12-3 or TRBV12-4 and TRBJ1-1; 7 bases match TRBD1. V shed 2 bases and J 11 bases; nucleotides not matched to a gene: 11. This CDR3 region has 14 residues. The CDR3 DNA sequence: TGTGCCAGCAGTTTATTCCCCCCTGACAGGGAGGCTTTCTTT. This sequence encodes CASSLFPPDREAFF.

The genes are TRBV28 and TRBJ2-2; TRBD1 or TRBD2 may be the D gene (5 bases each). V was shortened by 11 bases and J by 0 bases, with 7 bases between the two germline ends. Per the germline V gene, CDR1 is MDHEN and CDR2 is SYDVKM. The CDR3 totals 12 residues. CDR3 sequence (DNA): TGTGCCGGGACGGCGAACACCGGGGAGCTGTTTTTT. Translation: CAGTANTGELFF.

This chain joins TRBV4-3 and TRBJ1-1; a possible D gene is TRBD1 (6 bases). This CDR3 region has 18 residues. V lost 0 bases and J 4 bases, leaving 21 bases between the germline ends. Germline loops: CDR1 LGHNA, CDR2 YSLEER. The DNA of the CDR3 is TGCGCCAGCAGCCAAGATAGGGGGACCGGGGGCGACGGCACTGAAGCTTTCTTT. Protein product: CASSQDRGTGGDGTEAFF.

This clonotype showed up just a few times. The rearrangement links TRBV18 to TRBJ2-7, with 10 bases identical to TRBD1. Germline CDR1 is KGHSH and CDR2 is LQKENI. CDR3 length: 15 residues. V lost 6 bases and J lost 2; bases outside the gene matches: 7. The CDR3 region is CASSSAGTGAYEQYF. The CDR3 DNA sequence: TGTGCCAGCTCCTCGGCCGGGACAGGGGCCTACGAGCAGTACTTC.

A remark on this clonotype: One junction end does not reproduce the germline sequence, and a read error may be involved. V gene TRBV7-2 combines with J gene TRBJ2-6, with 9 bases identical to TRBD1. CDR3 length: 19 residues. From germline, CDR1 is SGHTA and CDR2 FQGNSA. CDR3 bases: TGTGCCAGCAGCTCCCGAGGAGTGGACAGGGGTTCTGGGGCCAACGTCATGACTTTC. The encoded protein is CASSSRGVDRGSGANVMTF. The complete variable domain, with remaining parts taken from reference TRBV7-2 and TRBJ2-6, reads GAGVSQSPSNKVTEKGKDVELRCDPISGHTALYWYRQSLGQGLEFLIYFQGNSAPDKSGLPSDRFSAERTGGSVSTLTIQRTQQEDSAVYLCASSSRGVDRGSGANVMTFGAGSRLTVL.

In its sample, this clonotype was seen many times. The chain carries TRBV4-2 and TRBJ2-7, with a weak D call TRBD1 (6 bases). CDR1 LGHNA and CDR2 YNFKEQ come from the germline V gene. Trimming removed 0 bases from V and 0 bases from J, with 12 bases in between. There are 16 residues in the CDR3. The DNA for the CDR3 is TGTGCCAGCAGCCAAGATATCAGGGGATCCTCCTACGAGCAGTACTTC. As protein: CASSQDIRGSSYEQYF.

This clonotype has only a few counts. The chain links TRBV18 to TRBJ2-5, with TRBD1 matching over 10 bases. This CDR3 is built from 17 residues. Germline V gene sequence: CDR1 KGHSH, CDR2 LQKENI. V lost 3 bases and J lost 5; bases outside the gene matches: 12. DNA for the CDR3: TGTGCCAGCTCACCGACACCGGGACAGGGGAATGGGGAGACCCAGTACTTC. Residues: CASSPTPGQGNGETQYF.

CDR3 sequence reads: CASSFRQGRESGELFF. Written as DNA, the CDR3 is TGTGCCAGCAGCTTCCGACAGGGCCGGGAATCCGGGGAGCTGTTTTTT. V is TRBV7-6 and J is TRBJ2-2; 7 bases are a match to TRBD1. From germline, CDR1 is SGHVS and CDR2 FNYEAQ. Germline trimming cut 3 bases from V and 6 bases from J; bases unmatched to any gene: 10. This CDR3 has 16 residues.

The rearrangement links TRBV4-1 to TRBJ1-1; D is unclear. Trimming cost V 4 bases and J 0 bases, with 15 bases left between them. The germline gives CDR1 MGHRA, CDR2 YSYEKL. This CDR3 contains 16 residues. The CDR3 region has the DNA TGCGCCAGCAGCCCCCTGTGGGGAGGAATGAACACTGAAGCTTTCTTT. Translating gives CASSPLWGGMNTEAFF.

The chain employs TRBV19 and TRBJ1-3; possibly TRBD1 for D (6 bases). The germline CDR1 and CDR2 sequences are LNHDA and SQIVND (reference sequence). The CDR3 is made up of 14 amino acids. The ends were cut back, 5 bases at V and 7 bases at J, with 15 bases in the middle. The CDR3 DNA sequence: TGTGCCAGTAGTGGTACCGGACAGCAGAACACCATATATTTT. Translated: CASSGTGQQNTIYF.

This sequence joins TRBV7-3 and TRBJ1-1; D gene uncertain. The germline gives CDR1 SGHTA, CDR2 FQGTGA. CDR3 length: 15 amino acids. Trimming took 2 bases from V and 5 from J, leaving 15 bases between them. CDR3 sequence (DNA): TGTGCCAGCAGCTTAGGTATAGGGTTTGAAACTGAAGCTTTCTTT. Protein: CASSLGIGFETEAFF.

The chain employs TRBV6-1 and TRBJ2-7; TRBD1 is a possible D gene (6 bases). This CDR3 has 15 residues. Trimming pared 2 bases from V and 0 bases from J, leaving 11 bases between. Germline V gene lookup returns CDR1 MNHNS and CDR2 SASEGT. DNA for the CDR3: TGTGCCAGCAGTGAACCCGGACAGTTCTCCTACGAGCAGTACTTC. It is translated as CASSEPGQFSYEQYF.

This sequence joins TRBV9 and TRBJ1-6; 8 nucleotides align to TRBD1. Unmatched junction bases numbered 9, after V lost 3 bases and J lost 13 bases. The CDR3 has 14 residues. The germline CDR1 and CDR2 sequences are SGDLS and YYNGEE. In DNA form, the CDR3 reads TGTGCCAGCAGCGACGGGACAGGCCCCCTCCCCCTCCACTTT. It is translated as CASSDGTGPLPLHF.

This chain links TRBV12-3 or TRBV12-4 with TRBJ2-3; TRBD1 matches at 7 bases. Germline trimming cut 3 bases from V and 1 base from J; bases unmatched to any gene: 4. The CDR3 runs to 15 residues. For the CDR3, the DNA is TGTGCCAGCAGTTTGGGGGACAGACGCACAGATACGCAGTATTTT. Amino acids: CASSLGDRRTDTQYF.

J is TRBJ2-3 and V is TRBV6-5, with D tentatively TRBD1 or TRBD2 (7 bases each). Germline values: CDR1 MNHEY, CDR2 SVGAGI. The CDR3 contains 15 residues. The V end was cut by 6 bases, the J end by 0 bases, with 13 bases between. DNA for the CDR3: TGTGCCAGCAGATACCAGGGGGGGAGCACAGATACGCAGTATTTT. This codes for CASRYQGGSTDTQYF.

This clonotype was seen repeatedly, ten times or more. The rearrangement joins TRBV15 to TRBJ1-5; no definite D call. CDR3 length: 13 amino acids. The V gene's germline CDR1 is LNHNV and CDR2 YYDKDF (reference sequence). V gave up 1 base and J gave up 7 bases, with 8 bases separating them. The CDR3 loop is CATSRAGGQPQHF. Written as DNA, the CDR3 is TGTGCCACCAGCAGAGCGGGCGGCCAGCCCCAGCATTTT.

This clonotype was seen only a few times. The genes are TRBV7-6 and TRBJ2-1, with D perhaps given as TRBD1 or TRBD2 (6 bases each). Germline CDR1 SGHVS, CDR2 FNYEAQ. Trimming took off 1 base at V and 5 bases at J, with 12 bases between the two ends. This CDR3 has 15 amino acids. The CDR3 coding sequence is TGTGCCAGCAGCTTAGATCGGGGGCTTGACAATGAGCAGTTCTTC. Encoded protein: CASSLDRGLDNEQFF.

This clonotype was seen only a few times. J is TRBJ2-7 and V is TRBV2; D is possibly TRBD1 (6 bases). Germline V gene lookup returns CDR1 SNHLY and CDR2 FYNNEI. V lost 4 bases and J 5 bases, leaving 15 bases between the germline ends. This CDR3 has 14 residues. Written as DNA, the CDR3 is TGTGCCAGCAGTGGACTGGGGGCAGGAAACGAGCAGTACGTC. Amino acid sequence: CASSGLGAGNEQYV.